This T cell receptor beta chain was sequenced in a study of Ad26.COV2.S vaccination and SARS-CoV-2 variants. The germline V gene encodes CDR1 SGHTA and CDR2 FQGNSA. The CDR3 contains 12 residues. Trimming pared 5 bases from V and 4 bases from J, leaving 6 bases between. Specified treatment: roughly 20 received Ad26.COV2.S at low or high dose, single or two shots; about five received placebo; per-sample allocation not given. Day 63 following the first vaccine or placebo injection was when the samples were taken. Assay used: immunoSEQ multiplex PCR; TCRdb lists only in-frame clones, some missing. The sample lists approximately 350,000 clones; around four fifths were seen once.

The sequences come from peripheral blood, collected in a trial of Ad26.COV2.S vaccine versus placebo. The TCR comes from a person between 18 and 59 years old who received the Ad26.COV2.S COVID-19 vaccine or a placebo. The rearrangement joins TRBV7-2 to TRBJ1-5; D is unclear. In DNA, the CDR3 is TGTGCCAGCAGCCCAAGAAATCAGCCCCAGCATTTT. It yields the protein CASSPRNQPQHF.